Shown below are 8 T cell receptor beta chains from a single sample sequenced in a study of precursors of human CD4 cytotoxic T cells. MiXCR was run by TCRdb on the reads, yielding one entry per CDR3 protein. The table shows some 500 distinct CDR3 sequences, with over 20% occurring only once. Four sorted CD4+ memory subsets, central memory, effector memory, IL-7R-high TEMRA and IL-7R-negative TEMRA, were UMI-sequenced. The specimen sequenced was memory CD4+ T cells from blood (PBMCs). The receptors shown here come from a human donor in good health.

There are a few counts of this clonotype. The chain uses TRBV7-2 and TRBJ1-5, with 8 bases lining up with TRBD1. There are 18 residues in the CDR3. The ends lost 5 bases at V and 2 bases at J; junction bases unmatched: 14. Germline-derived CDR1 and CDR2 are SGHTA and FQGNSA. CDR3 DNA: TGTGCCAGCAGCCCACAGGGGGGGGCAGGGACGGGCAATCAGCCCCAGCATTTT. Translating it yields CASSPQGGAGTGNQPQHF.

The J gene is TRBJ2-7, the V gene TRBV19, with 7 positions matching TRBD1. The junction had 13 bases not matched to a gene; V was cut back by 5 bases and J by 3 bases. Germline-derived CDR1 and CDR2 are LNHDA and SQIVND (reference sequence). The CDR3 is 16 amino acids. CDR3 sequence reads: CASSLNRGSRGYEQYF. CDR3 in DNA: TGTGCCAGTAGTTTGAACAGGGGTTCCCGGGGCTACGAGCAGTACTTC.

This clonotype is large (0.1 to 1%). The J gene is TRBJ2-1, the V gene TRBV2, with TRBD2 as a possible D gene (7 bases). Trimming removed 7 bases from V and 8 bases from J, with 18 bases in between. This CDR3 spans 14 amino acids. Germline V gene lookup returns CDR1 SNHLY and CDR2 FYNNEI. The CDR3 bases are TGTGCCAGCACCTACCGGGGGGCCTGGGATGAGCAGTTCTTC. It specifies CASTYRGAWDEQFF. Together with reference TRBV2 and TRBJ2-1, the CDR3 gives the full variable domain: EPEVTQTPSHQVTQMGQEVILRCVPISNHLYFYWYRQILGQKVEFLVSFYNNEISEKSEIFDDQFSVERPDGSNFTLKIRSTKLEDSAMYFCASTYRGAWDEQFFGPGTRLTVL.

V gene TRBV6-1 combines with J gene TRBJ1-2; D call uncertain. V lost 3 bases to trimming and J lost 2 bases, with 13 bases between them. Germline assignment: CDR1 MNHNS and CDR2 SASEGT. This CDR3 is built from 15 residues. The CDR3: CASSDKGRDNYGYTF. CDR3 sequence (DNA): TGTGCCAGCAGTGATAAAGGACGAGACAACTATGGCTACACCTTC.

This clonotype was counted only a few times. The gene calls are TRBV12-3 or TRBV12-4 and TRBJ1-2; D is possibly TRBD1 (6 bases). The V end lost 7 bases, the J end lost 5 bases, and 14 bases lay between the germline ends. CDR3 length equals 13 residues. The CDR3 DNA follows: TGTGCCAGCAAGCCGCCTCAGGGGTATGGCTACACCTTC. Protein sequence: CASKPPQGYGYTF.

This clonotype was counted between two and nine times. The V and J genes are TRBV20-1 and TRBJ2-3, with unresolved D. The CDR3 sequence is 11 residues long. Germline loops: CDR1 DFQATT, CDR2 SNEGSKA (reference sequence). V was clipped by 3 bases and J by 11 bases, with 12 bases between them. CDR3 sequence (DNA): TGCAGTGCTAGTTTGGGGTTCGGGCAGTATTTT. This codes for CSASLGFGQYF.

This clonotype is labeled as large. The CDR3 protein is CASSLHLGTNTEAFF. The CDR3 DNA reads as TGTGCCAGCAGTTTGCATCTAGGCACAAACACTGAAGCTTTCTTT. This sequence joins TRBV27 and TRBJ1-1, with no clear D. Looked up from germline, CDR1 is MNHEY and CDR2 is SMNVEV (reference sequence). Trimming took off 3 bases at V and 2 bases at J, with 13 bases between the two ends. CDR3 length: 15 residues.

This clonotype was seen a handful of times. The rearrangement joins TRBV6-6 to TRBJ2-5, with 11 bases that match TRBD2. Germline CDR1 and CDR2: MNHNY and SVGAGI (reference sequence). The CDR3 has 15 amino acids. V lost 5 bases, J lost 5 bases, and 7 bases stayed unmatched. CDR3 loop: CASSPPSGGMETQYF. The CDR3 DNA sequence: TGTGCCAGCAGTCCCCCTAGCGGGGGGATGGAGACCCAGTACTTC.